The rows below give T cell receptor beta chains drawn from one sample of a study of Graves' ophthalmopathy and Graves' hyperthyroidism. TCRdb re-analysed the multiplex PCR reads in MiXCR, keeping a single row per CDR3 protein. The sample holds about 700,000 distinct CDR3 sequences, 35% to 45% seen once. The sequencing input was peripheral blood. The receptor source for this set is an adult man with Graves' ophthalmopathy. Both conserved end residues are part of each CDR3. The order of the fields is D gene, clone size, V gene, J gene, CDR3 protein. A D gene is named only where the DNA matches it firmly. Not every row has a clone size; where given, it reads once, few, many or a size class.

NA	many	TRBV12-3/TRBV12-4	TRBJ2-5	CASSSTDQETQYF
TRBD2	NA	TRBV29-1	TRBJ2-7	CSGGGSSYEQYF
NA	many	TRBV11-2	TRBJ2-5	CASSPVAGQETQYF
NA	many	TRBV14	TRBJ2-5	CASSQDPGGTQYF
NA	many	TRBV5-1	TRBJ1-1	CASSLGWGLANTEAFF
TRBD2	many	TRBV11-2	TRBJ2-5	CASTPKRGSATRETQYF
TRBD1	NA	TRBV2	TRBJ1-5	CASSEWTGGKPQHF
NA	many	TRBV15	TRBJ2-2	CATSRADRYTGELFF
NA	NA	TRBV29-1	TRBJ1-1	CSAVGLQNTEAFF
TRBD1	NA	TRBV12-3/TRBV12-4	TRBJ2-7	CASSHTGGAYEQYF
TRBD2	NA	TRBV11-1	TRBJ2-2	CASSLVAGAAGELFF
NA	many	TRBV6-5	TRBJ1-6	CASSHNQGGSPLHF
TRBD2	many	TRBV10-3	TRBJ2-7	CAISESGLGGFNEQYF
NA	NA	TRBV20-1	TRBJ2-3	CSASGGGTDTQYF
TRBD1	NA	TRBV6-9	TRBJ2-7	CASSGTGQNEQYF
NA	NA	TRBV25-1	TRBJ1-3	CASSNQGTGNTIYF
TRBD1	NA	TRBV25-1	TRBJ2-7	CASSVSGTGGYEQYF
TRBD2	NA	TRBV13	TRBJ2-7	CASSFPGLVSEQYF
TRBD2	NA	TRBV7-9	TRBJ2-5	CASIVSGGEETQYF